These 18 T cell receptor beta chains came from one sample sequenced in a study of T cells in Graves' hyperthyroidism and ophthalmopathy. Authors of the study amplified TCR beta CDR3 regions from RNA transcripts. The HTBI primer set was used in a first-round RT-PCR of the TCR CDR3. TCRdb re-called the multiplex PCR reads through MiXCR, storing one row per CDR3 protein. The table shows 200,000 to 250,000 distinct CDR3 sequences, with about a sixth occurring only once. Sequencing used blood. Receptors were obtained from a woman aged 45-60 years with Graves' hyperthyroidism.

The chain joins TRBV5-5 to TRBJ1-5, with D uncertain. Trimming removed 0 bases from V and 6 bases from J, with 7 bases in between. Germline CDR1 SGHKS, CDR2 YYEKEE (reference sequence). The CDR3 consists of 13 residues. CDR3 sequence: CASSLGAGQPQHF. CDR3 nucleotides: TGTGCCAGCAGCTTGGGGGCGGGTCAGCCCCAGCATTTT.

About this clonotype itself: This may come from a read error, since a much larger clone is one base off. V and J are TRBV20-1 and TRBJ2-1, with D maybe TRBD1 (6 bases). Germline lookup yields CDR1 DFQATT and CDR2 SNEGSKA (reference sequence). This CDR3 is 13 amino acids long. With 6 bases removed from V and 6 bases from J, the gap between germline ends came to 15 bases. The CDR3 coding sequence is TGCAGTGCCCAGGGGCGGTCCATCAATGAGCAGTTCTTC. This sequence encodes CSAQGRSINEQFF.

The chain is built from TRBV12-5 and TRBJ1-6; TRBD1 might be the D (5 bases). V shed 4 bases and J shed 7 bases, with 14 bases lying between them. Germline-derived CDR1 and CDR2 are LGHNT and FRNRAP. This CDR3 is built from 15 residues. The DNA of the CDR3 is TGTGCTAGTGGTTCGATGACAGAAAAGAATTCACCCCTCCACTTT. It encodes CASGSMTEKNSPLHF.

Regarding this clonotype: A much larger clonotype is one base distant, so this may be a read error. The gene calls are TRBV7-9 and TRBJ2-7; D uncertain. CDR3 length equals 14 residues. V was shortened by 10 bases and J by 5 bases, with 21 bases between the two germline ends. CDR1 is SEHNR and CDR2 is FQNEAQ in the germline V gene (reference sequence). The CDR3 region has the DNA TGTGCCAACAGTTCGTCGGAAACCTTCCACGAGCAGTACTTC. Translation: CANSSSETFHEQYF. Full variable domain (missing parts from reference TRBV7-9 and TRBJ2-7): DTGVSQNPRHKITKRGQNVTFRCDPISEHNRLYWYRQTLGQGPEFLTYFQNEAQLEKSRLLSDRFSAERPKGSFSTLEIQRTEQGDSAMYLCANSSSETFHEQYFGPGTRLTVT.

The chain recombines TRBV9 with TRBJ2-7; 7 positions agree with TRBD2. Germline CDR1 reads SGDLS; CDR2 reads YYNGEE. The CDR3 sequence is 17 residues long. The J segment lost 5 bases and the V segment lost 4 bases, leaving 18 bases of the junction unmatched. CDR3 sequence (DNA): TGTGCCAGCAGCCGCGAAGGGTCGGGGGGATACACTGACGAGCAGTACTTC. Translation: CASSREGSGGYTDEQYF.

The CDR3: CASRVGAMNTEAFF. CDR3 DNA: TGCGCCAGCCGGGTGGGTGCTATGAACACTGAAGCTTTCTTT. The chain employs TRBV5-1 and TRBJ1-1; D gene unclear. V lost 7 bases to trimming and J lost 0 bases, with 13 bases between them. The germline CDR1 and CDR2 sequences are SGHRS and YFSETQ. The CDR3 extends over 14 amino acids.

In this sample, this clonotype turned up many times. The rearrangement uses TRBV14 and TRBJ2-7; 9 bases fit TRBD2. Germline CDR1 and CDR2: SGHDN and FVKESK. Germline trimming cut 3 bases from V and 5 bases from J; bases unmatched to any gene: 2. This CDR3 is built from 13 residues. The CDR3 region has the DNA TGTGCCAGCAGCCATGCGGGAGGGCACGAGCAGTACTTC. This gives the protein CASSHAGGHEQYF.

The V and J genes are TRBV15 and TRBJ2-5; 8 nucleotides agree with TRBD1. The length of the CDR3 is 16 residues. CDR1 LNHNV and CDR2 YYDKDF come from the germline V gene (reference sequence). V lost 5 bases and J lost 0; bases outside the gene matches: 8. The chain's CDR3 is CATSLRTGSYQETQYF. Written as DNA, the CDR3 is TGTGCCACCAGCTTAAGGACAGGGTCGTACCAAGAGACCCAGTACTTC.

The chain recombines TRBV6-1 with TRBJ1-6; maybe TRBD1 (5 bases). This CDR3 has 15 amino acids. CDR1 and CDR2 (germline): MNHNS, SASEGT. V lost 5 bases and J 9 bases, leaving 17 bases between the germline ends. CDR3 protein: CASSPTGGSSSPLHF. CDR3 in DNA: TGTGCCAGCAGTCCCACAGGAGGGTCGAGTTCACCCCTCCACTTT.

V gene TRBV6-1 combines with J gene TRBJ2-2; 7 bases line up with TRBD1. CDR3 length equals 16 residues. With V trimmed by 3 bases and J by 1 base, 5 bases remained unmatched. CDR1 is MNHNS, CDR2 SASEGT, per germline. The CDR3 region is CASSEGQIMNTGELFF. The CDR3 DNA sequence: TGTGCCAGCAGTGAGGGACAGATTATGAACACCGGGGAGCTGTTTTTT.

This clonotype was seen ten or more times. The chain carries TRBV6-6 and TRBJ1-1; D ambiguous. CDR1 and CDR2 from the germline V gene are MNHNY and SVGAGI (reference sequence). This CDR3 contains 14 residues. The V gene lost 2 bases and the J gene lost 9 bases, with 16 bases spanning the gap. The CDR3 reads CASSYSRWQSKAFF. CDR3 DNA sequence: TGTGCCAGCAGTTACAGCCGGTGGCAGTCAAAAGCTTTCTTT.

The rearrangement links TRBV20-1 to TRBJ1-3; no clear D. The CDR3 sequence is 13 residues long. Trimming took off 0 bases at V and 7 bases at J, with 10 bases between the two ends. Germline CDR1 DFQATT, CDR2 SNEGSKA (reference sequence). The DNA of the CDR3 is TGCAGTGCTAGAGAGGGGTTTGGTAACACCATATATTTT. It codes for CSAREGFGNTIYF.

The sample holds many counts of this clonotype. The chain has TRBV28 and TRBJ1-2; 8 bases align to TRBD1. The CDR3 length is 12 residues. The germline V gene has CDR1 MDHEN and CDR2 SYDVKM. The V and J ends lost 8 bases and 6 bases, in that order; junction bases with no gene match: 5. The chain's CDR3 is CASEQGGNGYTF. The CDR3 DNA reads as TGTGCCAGCGAACAGGGGGGTAATGGCTACACCTTC.

This clonotype appeared many times. The V gene is TRBV3-1, the J gene TRBJ2-7; 7 positions agree with TRBD2. There are 14 residues in the CDR3. The germline V gene encodes CDR1 LGHDT and CDR2 YNNKEL (reference sequence). The trim removed 3 bases at V and 7 bases at J, leaving 9 bases unmatched. For the CDR3, the DNA is TGTGCCAGCAGCCACCCCGGGACTACCATTGAGCAGTACTTC. Protein product: CASSHPGTTIEQYF.

This clonotype was recorded at least ten times. This chain joins TRBV12-3 or TRBV12-4 and TRBJ2-5; D is perhaps TRBD1 or TRBD2 (6 bases each). The CDR3 runs to 13 residues. V was clipped by 6 bases and J by 2 bases, with 10 bases between them. CDR3 nucleotide sequence: TGTGCCAGCAGACGGAGGGGGCAAGAGACCCAGTACTTC. As protein: CASRRRGQETQYF.

This clonotype was detected many times. This rearrangement joins TRBV7-2 to TRBJ2-1; D gene unclear. The germline CDR1 and CDR2 sequences are SGHTA and FQGNSA. This CDR3 is built from 15 residues. V was cut by 0 bases and J by 1 base, with 7 bases left in between. The DNA of the CDR3 is TGTGCCAGCAGCTTAGCCCAGATTTCCTACAATGAGCAGTTCTTC. Translation gives CASSLAQISYNEQFF.

This clonotype was counted at least ten times. J is TRBJ2-1 and V is TRBV3-1; TRBD2 aligns across 9 bases. V dropped 6 bases and J dropped 6; count of bases not matched to a gene: 9. The CDR3 is 15 residues long. The germline gives CDR1 LGHDT, CDR2 YNNKEL (reference sequence). CDR3 DNA: TGTGCCAGCAGTCTAAATAGCGGGAGTAGCAATGAGCAGTTCTTC. It codes for CASSLNSGSSNEQFF.

This clonotype was detected ten times or more. The chain employs TRBV7-2 and TRBJ2-7, with D perhaps TRBD1 (5 bases). V shed 6 bases and J shed 0 bases, with 12 bases lying between them. This CDR3 has 14 residues. Germline V gives CDR1 SGHTA, CDR2 FQGNSA. CDR3 amino acids: CASRPNQGSYEQYF. CDR3 DNA sequence: TGTGCCAGCAGACCAAACCAGGGCTCCTACGAGCAGTACTTC.